What follows describes a single T cell receptor beta chain. This record belongs to a study of OX40 agonist ivuxolimab in advanced cancers. Germline V lookup: CDR1 MNHEY, CDR2 SVGAGI. This CDR3 is 14 amino acids long. V lost 1 base and J 4 bases, leaving 7 bases between the germline ends. Some clones are missing from TCRdb's copy, which holds only in-frame ones; the method was immunoSEQ multiplex PCR. The table has 70,000 to 95,000 clones, 90% to 95% seen once. This receptor was obtained from an adult with an advanced solid tumor such as melanoma, head and neck, liver or kidney cancer. The chain has TRBV6-5 and TRBJ1-4; D is undetermined. Sample: CD4+ or CD8+ T cells sorted from blood, taken in a trial of the OX40 agonist ivuxolimab. Here the CDR3 reads CASSYLGNNEKLFF. The CDR3 region has the DNA TGTGCCAGCAGTTACTTGGGAAATAATGAAAAACTGTTTTTT.